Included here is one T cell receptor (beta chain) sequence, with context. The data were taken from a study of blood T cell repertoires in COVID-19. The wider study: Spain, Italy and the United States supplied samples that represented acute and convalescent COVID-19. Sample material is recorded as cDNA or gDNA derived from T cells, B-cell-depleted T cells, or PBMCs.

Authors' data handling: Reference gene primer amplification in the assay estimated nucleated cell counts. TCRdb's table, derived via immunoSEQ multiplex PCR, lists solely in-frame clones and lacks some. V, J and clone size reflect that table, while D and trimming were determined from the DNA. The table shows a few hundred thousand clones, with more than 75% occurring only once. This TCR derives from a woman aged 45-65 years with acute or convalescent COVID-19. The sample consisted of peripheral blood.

This chain's CDR3 is CASSLEDRAETQYF. The CDR3 nucleotides read TGTGCCAGCAGCCTCGAGGACAGGGCGGAGACCCAGTACTTC. This chain links TRBV9 with TRBJ2-5, with 8 bases lining up with TRBD1. Trimming removed 4 bases from V and 5 bases from J; junction bases left unmatched: 7. The CDR3 extends over 14 amino acids. Germline CDR1 is SGDLS and CDR2 is YYNGEE.